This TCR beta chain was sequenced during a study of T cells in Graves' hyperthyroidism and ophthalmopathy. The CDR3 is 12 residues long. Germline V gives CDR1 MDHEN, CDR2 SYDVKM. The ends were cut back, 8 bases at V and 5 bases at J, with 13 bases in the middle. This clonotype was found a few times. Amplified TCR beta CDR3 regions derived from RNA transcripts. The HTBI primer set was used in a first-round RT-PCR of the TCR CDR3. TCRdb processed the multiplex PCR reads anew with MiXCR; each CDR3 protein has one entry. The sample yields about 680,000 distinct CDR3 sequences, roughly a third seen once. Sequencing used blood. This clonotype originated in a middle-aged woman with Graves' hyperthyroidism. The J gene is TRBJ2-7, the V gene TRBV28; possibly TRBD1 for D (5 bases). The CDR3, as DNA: TGTGCCAGCCGCGCAGGGATTCACGAGCAGTACTTC. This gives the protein CASRAGIHEQYF.